Below are 22 T cell receptor beta chains sequenced from a single sample in a study of T cell responses to AZD1222 COVID-19 vaccine (dated by TCRdb to the early 2020s). The library was prepared using the immunoSEQ multiplex PCR assay. In its TCRdb copy, this immuneACCESS table keeps in-frame sequences only and misses some clones. Where compared with another copy, unresolved V genes explain less than half of these, and the others have no known cause. The sample includes some 120,000 clones, with about 90% observed a single time. Of the sample, 4.4% is held by the ten largest clones. The time point label, as the study defines it: baseline before first vaccination. Specimen: peripheral blood, collected on day 0 of AZD1222 vaccination. These TCRs come from an adult in good health.

This chain uses TRBV20-1 with TRBJ2-5, with 8 bases identical to TRBD1. The CDR3 runs to 15 residues. V shed 3 bases and J 4 bases; nucleotides not matched to a gene: 10. Germline-derived CDR1 and CDR2 are DFQATT and SNEGSKA (reference sequence). CDR3 in amino acids: CSASDPQGDGETQYF. The CDR3 DNA follows: TGCAGTGCTAGTGATCCACAGGGGGATGGAGAGACCCAGTACTTC.

The V call is TRBV9, the J call TRBJ1-2; 8 bases line up with TRBD1. This CDR3 region has 14 residues. Per germline, CDR1 SGDLS and CDR2 YYNGEE. V gave up 0 bases and J gave up 3 bases; unmatched junction bases: 1. This CDR3 is CASSVGQGYYGYTF. DNA for the CDR3: TGTGCCAGCAGCGTAGGACAGGGGTACTATGGCTACACCTTC.

The chain recombines TRBV5-6 with TRBJ2-7; 8 bases align to TRBD1. The CDR3 is 15 amino acids. CDR1 and CDR2 (germline): SGHDT, YYEEEE. The V gene end was trimmed by 2 bases and the J gene end by 0 bases; junction bases not matched to a gene: 4. The CDR3 protein is CASSLQGGSSYEQYF. CDR3 DNA: TGTGCCAGCAGCTTACAGGGGGGCAGCTCCTACGAGCAGTACTTC.

The J gene is TRBJ1-2, the V gene TRBV9; no clear D gene. The germline gives CDR1 SGDLS, CDR2 YYNGEE. V was cut by 0 bases and J by 2 bases, with 11 bases left in between. This CDR3 is 15 amino acids long. As DNA, the CDR3 is TGTGCCAGCAGCGTAGGAAACAGTGGGAACTATGGCTACACCTTC. Translating it yields CASSVGNSGNYGYTF.

The chain combines TRBV28 with TRBJ1-2; the D is unclear. Between the trimmed V and J ends, which lost 3 bases and 6 bases, there was a span of 11 bases. CDR1 and CDR2 from the germline V gene are MDHEN and SYDVKM. The CDR3 consists of 13 residues. In DNA form, the CDR3 reads TGTGCCAGCAGTTTGTGGCAATCTAATGGCTACACCTTC. This gives the protein CASSLWQSNGYTF.

This clone was seen just once. The genes are TRBV2 and TRBJ1-5; a possible D gene is TRBD1 (6 bases). The CDR3 covers 15 residues. The V end lost 6 bases, the J end lost 0 bases, and 12 bases lay between the germline ends. Germline assignment: CDR1 SNHLY and CDR2 FYNNEI. CDR3 residues: CASRQGSHSNQPQHF. Written as DNA, the CDR3 is TGTGCCAGCAGACAGGGTTCTCATAGCAATCAGCCCCAGCATTTT.

This clone is a singleton in its sample. The rearrangement joins TRBV19 to TRBJ2-1; 15 nucleotides agree with TRBD2. J was trimmed by 8 bases and V by 3 bases; bases with no gene match: 5. The CDR3 has 16 residues. Germline lookup yields CDR1 LNHDA and CDR2 SQIVND (reference sequence). The chain's CDR3 is CASSMWTSGRGDEQFF. The CDR3 DNA follows: TGTGCCAGTAGTATGTGGACTAGCGGGAGGGGGGATGAGCAGTTCTTC.

This sequence joins TRBV5-4 and TRBJ1-5; D possibly corresponds to TRBD1 (5 bases). Looked up from germline, CDR1 is SGHNT and CDR2 is YYREEE (reference sequence). V gave up 1 base and J gave up 3 bases, with 8 bases separating them. The CDR3 consists of 14 residues. The CDR3 here is CASSLLGLNQPQHF. CDR3 nucleotide sequence: TGTGCCAGCAGCTTGTTGGGGCTCAATCAGCCCCAGCATTTT.

The V gene is TRBV6-5, the J gene TRBJ1-2, with 8 bases that match TRBD1. CDR1 MNHEY and CDR2 SVGAGI come from the germline V gene. J lost 7 bases, V lost 2 bases, and 3 bases had no gene match. The CDR3 runs 13 residues. CDR3 sequence (DNA): TGTGCCAGCAGTTACACAGGGGGGGGTGGCTACACCTTC. Translated, it gives CASSYTGGGGYTF.

The genes are TRBV6-2 or TRBV6-3 and TRBJ1-5, with D maybe TRBD1 (6 bases). The V and J ends lost 6 bases and 2 bases respectively, with 14 bases between them. The CDR3 spans 15 residues. Germline CDR1 MNHEY, CDR2 SVGEGT. CDR3 region: CASRYREIGNQPQHF. The CDR3, as DNA: TGTGCCAGCAGGTACAGGGAGATCGGCAATCAGCCCCAGCATTTT.

The gene calls are TRBV5-6 and TRBJ1-5, with D unresolved. Per the germline V gene, CDR1 is SGHDT and CDR2 is YYEEEE. V shed 4 bases and J shed 9 bases, with 17 bases lying between them. This CDR3 spans 14 amino acids. This CDR3 is CASSLSSADGPQHF. In DNA form, the CDR3 reads TGTGCCAGCAGCCTCAGTAGCGCGGACGGGCCCCAGCATTTT. The entire variable domain, with the rest obtained from reference TRBV5-6 and TRBJ1-5, is as follows: DAGVTQSPTHLIKTRGQQVTLRCSPKSGHDTVSWYQQALGQGPQFIFQYYEEEERQRGNFPDRFSGHQFPNYSSELNVNALLLGDSALYLCASSLSSADGPQHFGDGTRLSIL.

The V and J genes are TRBV6-5 and TRBJ1-5; D remains unclear. Germline CDR1 is MNHEY and CDR2 is SVGAGI. The V and J ends lost 3 bases and 1 base respectively, with 10 bases between them. The CDR3 covers 15 residues. The DNA of the CDR3 is TGTGCCAGCAGTTATGGACCGGACAGCAATCAGCCCCAGCATTTT. This codes for CASSYGPDSNQPQHF.

This chain links TRBV7-9 with TRBJ1-2; 9 bases line up with TRBD1. Germline CDR1 is SEHNR and CDR2 is FQNEAQ (reference sequence). This CDR3 is 17 amino acids long. The trim removed 1 base at V and 8 bases at J, leaving 14 bases unmatched. CDR3: CASSLDFVGTGFEGYTF. The CDR3 bases are TGTGCCAGCAGCTTAGATTTCGTTGGGACAGGGTTTGAGGGCTACACCTTC.

The gene calls are TRBV18 and TRBJ1-1; D remains ambiguous. This CDR3 comprises 14 residues. The V and J ends lost 0 bases and 1 base respectively, with 6 bases between them. In germline, CDR1 is KGHSH, CDR2 LQKENI. The CDR3 reads CASSPPIRNTEAFF. CDR3 coding DNA: TGTGCCAGCTCACCACCAATACGGAACACTGAAGCTTTCTTT.

The rearrangement joins TRBV7-2 to TRBJ1-3, with 12 bases aligning to TRBD1. J lost 3 bases, V lost 5 bases, and 5 bases had no gene match. Per germline, CDR1 SGHTA and CDR2 FQGNSA. The CDR3 spans 16 residues. As DNA, the CDR3 is TGTGCCAGCAGCGTAGGGGACAGGGGGCTTGGAAACACCATATATTTT. Translating it yields CASSVGDRGLGNTIYF.

This chain joins TRBV5-4 and TRBJ2-5; no definite D call. The CDR3 is 16 amino acids. The V end lost 4 bases, the J end lost 2 bases, and 18 bases lay between the germline ends. The germline CDR1 and CDR2 sequences are SGHNT and YYREEE (reference sequence). The CDR3 loop is CASSLPTAQEQETQYF. DNA of the CDR3: TGTGCCAGCAGCCTTCCAACAGCCCAGGAGCAAGAGACCCAGTACTTC.

V usage is TRBV10-3 and J usage is TRBJ1-5; D unclear. The CDR3 is 12 residues long. The germline gives CDR1 ENHRY, CDR2 SYGVKD. V lost 0 bases and J lost 9, with 6 bases in between. CDR3 DNA sequence: TGTGCCATCAGTGAGTCGACGGGGCCCCAGCATTTT. Amino acid sequence: CAISESTGPQHF.

CDR3 sequence (DNA): TGTGCCAGCAGAAGTGCAACTAATGAAAAACTGTTTTTT. Protein product: CASRSATNEKLFF. The V gene is TRBV28, the J gene TRBJ1-4, with D unresolved. The CDR3 totals 13 residues. Trimming took 6 bases from V and 0 from J, leaving 5 bases between them. The germline gives CDR1 MDHEN, CDR2 SYDVKM.

The chain couples TRBV30 to TRBJ2-3; no clear D. Trimming removed 0 bases from V and 2 bases from J, with 12 bases in between. CDR3 size: 15 residues. Germline V gene sequence: CDR1 GTSNPN, CDR2 SVGIG (reference sequence). The CDR3: CAWSVLLGNTDTQYF. The CDR3 DNA follows: TGTGCCTGGAGTGTCCTACTGGGAAACACAGATACGCAGTATTTT.

The rearrangement uses TRBV5-1 and TRBJ1-2; weak D call: TRBD1 (5 bases). Germline V gene lookup returns CDR1 SGHRS and CDR2 YFSETQ. V lost 4 bases, J lost 4 bases, and 17 bases lay in between. This CDR3 has 15 residues. The CDR3 sequence: CASSLTMGGGYGYTF. Written as DNA, the CDR3 is TGCGCCAGCAGCCTAACCATGGGGGGAGGCTATGGCTACACCTTC.

This clone was detected only once. The chain links TRBV28 to TRBJ2-6, with D possibly matching TRBD1 (5 bases). Germline V lookup: CDR1 MDHEN, CDR2 SYDVKM. The CDR3 is made up of 16 amino acids. V lost 1 base, J lost 2 bases, and 9 bases lay in between. This CDR3 reads CASSLFQGAGANVLTF. DNA for the CDR3: TGTGCCAGCAGTTTATTCCAGGGCGCTGGGGCCAACGTCCTGACTTTC.

There are a few counts of this clone. The chain carries TRBV2 and TRBJ2-7; 9 nucleotides match TRBD1. The CDR3 loop spans 15 amino acids. Germline CDR1 SNHLY, CDR2 FYNNEI. V was clipped by 5 bases and J by 6 bases; unmatched bases: 11. The CDR3 DNA reads TGTGCCAGCAGTCCCCTAGGGGACAGGGCTCTCGAGCAGTACTTC. The encoded protein is CASSPLGDRALEQYF.